These T cell receptor beta chains were read from a single sample in a study of blood T cell repertoires in COVID-19. Sequenced by immunoSEQ multiplex PCR; TCRdb stores in-frame clones only, minus some. The table lists more than 200,000 clones, about nine tenths of them singletons, with less than 2% in the top ten. Sequenced sample: peripheral blood. The receptors originated from a man aged 65 to 85 with acute or convalescent COVID-19. The CDR3 runs from the conserved cysteine through the conserved F or W. Clone sizes are given selectively: once, few, many, or a class where the clone is expanded.

j_gene | abundance | v_gene | CDR3aa
TRBJ2-5 | NA | TRBV7-2 | CASSLGGLAQETQYF
TRBJ2-7 | NA | TRBV10-3 | CAIGRTAPGEQYF
TRBJ2-7 | many | TRBV20-1 | CSALSSYEQYF
TRBJ1-1 | NA | TRBV30 | CAWSHYGTGNTEAFF
TRBJ2-1 | NA | TRBV6-2/TRBV6-3 | CASSYGQKSEQFF
TRBJ2-6 | NA | TRBV6-5 | CASSYQVTGANVLTF
TRBJ1-5 | NA | TRBV5-8 | CASSVDRDQPQHF
TRBJ1-3 | many | TRBV5-6 | CASSGGLSFGNTIYF
TRBJ2-3 | NA | TRBV29-1 | CSETTGGHGTDTQYF
TRBJ2-3 | NA | TRBV7-2 | CASTSMASGRWADTQYF
TRBJ2-1 | NA | TRBV7-6 | CASSLAVAGRHEQFF
TRBJ1-4 | NA | TRBV3-1/TRBV3-2 | CASSQDNQEDRVGEKLFF
TRBJ1-5 | NA | TRBV12-3/TRBV12-4 | CASSLASQPQHF
TRBJ2-7 | NA | TRBV6-6 | CASSYGQRSYEQYF
TRBJ2-1 | NA | TRBV5-1 | CASSQGQAYNEQFF
TRBJ1-5 | NA | TRBV28 | CASSLGGTNQPQHF
TRBJ1-4 | NA | TRBV5-1 | CASSLMGAAEKLFF
TRBJ1-5 | few | TRBV5-1 | CASSWEGIQPQHF
TRBJ1-1 | NA | TRBV28 | CASSRGTDYVAFF
TRBJ1-1 | NA | TRBV5-6 | CASTKGTTEAFF
TRBJ1-2 | NA | TRBV5-1 | CASSETGGNYGYTF
TRBJ2-1 | NA | TRBV13 | CASSSTRGSYNEQFF
TRBJ1-6 | NA | TRBV19 | CASSIGQGKAPLHF
TRBJ2-7 | NA | TRBV27 | CASSLSTGIYEQYF
TRBJ1-6 | NA | TRBV7-2 | CASSPGAGGMSPLHF
TRBJ2-1 | NA | TRBV5-6 | CASSLTGKGNNEQFF
TRBJ1-2 | NA | TRBV2 | CASSQGIGYTF
TRBJ2-1 | NA | TRBV6-2/TRBV6-3 | CASSPLLQGSYNEQFF
TRBJ2-7 | NA | TRBV5-1 | CASSLEQSYEQYF
TRBJ1-4 | NA | TRBV7-9 | CASSLHGTGNEKLFF
TRBJ2-7 | NA | TRBV28 | CASTLQRGGRTYEQYF
TRBJ1-1 | NA | TRBV2 | CASSERRTLSIEAFF
TRBJ2-2 | NA | TRBV25-1 | CASRKGVTGELFF
TRBJ2-6 | NA | TRBV24-1 | CATSDPGTGVSGANVLTF
TRBJ1-2 | NA | TRBV29-1 | CSVERATGQGANYGYTF
TRBJ2-3 | NA | TRBV15 | CATSRDTTADTQYF
TRBJ2-5 | NA | TRBV30 | CAWSRTSVQETQYF
TRBJ2-1 | NA | TRBV6-5 | CASRASGKGEQFF
TRBJ1-1 | NA | TRBV28 | CASKTGQMIAFF
TRBJ2-2 | NA | TRBV5-6 | CASSLATGFFSGELFF
TRBJ2-2 | once | TRBV13 | CASSLGPIAGRTGELFF
TRBJ1-6 | NA | TRBV20-1 | CSASVDRGLNSPLHF